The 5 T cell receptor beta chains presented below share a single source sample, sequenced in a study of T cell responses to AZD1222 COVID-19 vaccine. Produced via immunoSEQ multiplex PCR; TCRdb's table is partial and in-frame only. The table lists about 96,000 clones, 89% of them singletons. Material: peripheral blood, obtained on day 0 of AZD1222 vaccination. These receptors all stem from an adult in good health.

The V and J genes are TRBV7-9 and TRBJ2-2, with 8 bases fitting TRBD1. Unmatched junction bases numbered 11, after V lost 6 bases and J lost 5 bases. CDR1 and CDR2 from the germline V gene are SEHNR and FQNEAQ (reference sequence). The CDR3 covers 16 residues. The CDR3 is CASSRVHQGATGELFF. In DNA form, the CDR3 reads TGTGCCAGCAGTCGAGTCCATCAGGGGGCAACCGGGGAGCTGTTTTTT.

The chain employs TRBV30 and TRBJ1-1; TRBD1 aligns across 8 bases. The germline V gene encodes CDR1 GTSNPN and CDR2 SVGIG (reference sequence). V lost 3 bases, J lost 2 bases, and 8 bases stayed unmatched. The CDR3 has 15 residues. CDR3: CAWSRATGDNTEAFF. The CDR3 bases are TGTGCCTGGAGCCGAGCGACAGGGGATAACACTGAAGCTTTCTTT.

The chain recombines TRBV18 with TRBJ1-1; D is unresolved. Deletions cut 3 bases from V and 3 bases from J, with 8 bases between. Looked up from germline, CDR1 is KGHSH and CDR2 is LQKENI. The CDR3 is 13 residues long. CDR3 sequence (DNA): TGTGCCAGCTCACCCCTGCAAGACACTGAAGCTTTCTTT. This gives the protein CASSPLQDTEAFF.

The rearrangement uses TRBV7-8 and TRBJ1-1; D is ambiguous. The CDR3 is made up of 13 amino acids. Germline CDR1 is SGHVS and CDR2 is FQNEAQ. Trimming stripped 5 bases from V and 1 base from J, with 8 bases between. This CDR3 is CASSKAPNTEAFF. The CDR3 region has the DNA TGTGCCAGCAGCAAGGCCCCGAACACTGAAGCTTTCTTT.

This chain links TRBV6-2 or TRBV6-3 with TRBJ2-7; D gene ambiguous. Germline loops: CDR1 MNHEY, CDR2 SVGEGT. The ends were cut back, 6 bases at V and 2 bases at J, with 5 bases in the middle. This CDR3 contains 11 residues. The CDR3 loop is CASSETYEQYF. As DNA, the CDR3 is TGTGCCAGCAGCGAAACCTACGAGCAGTACTTC.